This is a list of T cell receptor beta chains from one sample in a study of T cell responses to AZD1222 COVID-19 vaccine. Assay: immunoSEQ multiplex PCR; the TCRdb copy retains only in-frame clones and omits some. The data show 65,000 to 70,000 clones, with about three quarters seen just once and around 10% held by the top ten. The source material was peripheral blood, sampled on day 0 of AZD1222 vaccination. These receptors were obtained from an adult in good health. CDR3s include the opening cysteine and the closing phenylalanine or tryptophan. The D gene is left open where the match is weak. A row's size may be missing; if present it is once, few, many or a size class.

>TRBD1|TRBJ1-1|-|TRBV11-3
TGTGCCAGCAGCTCGGGACAGGGTCGGGACACTGAAGCTTTCTTT
CASSSGQGRDTEAFF
>-|TRBJ2-7|-|TRBV25-1
TGTGCCAGCAGTGGGGGTGCGTCCTACGAGCAGTACTTC
CASSGGASYEQYF
>TRBD1|TRBJ1-1|few|TRBV4-3
TGCGCCAGCAGCCATGTCACCGGGACAGGGCCCACTGAAGCTTTCTTT
CASSHVTGTGPTEAFF
>-|TRBJ2-7|-|TRBV3-1/TRBV3-2
TGTGCCAGCAGCCATACCGGGGACTACGAGCAGTACTTC
CASSHTGDYEQYF
>-|TRBJ1-5|-|TRBV9
TGTGCCAGCAGCGTAGACGGCGGGAGAGAGGCCCAGCATTTT
CASSVDGGREAQHF
>-|TRBJ2-7|-|TRBV5-1
TGCGCCAGCAGCTTACCGTCTGGGGAGCAGTACTTC
CASSLPSGEQYF
>TRBD2|TRBJ2-3|few|TRBV7-9
TGTGCCAGCAGCCGACTAGCGGGTAGCACAGATACGCAGTATTTT
CASSRLAGSTDTQYF
>TRBD1|TRBJ1-5|-|TRBV2
TGTGCCAGCAAAGCGGGACAGGGGTCTCCGAGCCAGCATTTT
CASKAGQGSPSQHF
>-|TRBJ1-1|-|TRBV2
TGTGCCAGCAGTACAACCCGGACAGAGAAAGCTTTCTTT
CASSTTRTEKAFF
>-|TRBJ2-5|-|TRBV2
TGTGCCAGCAGTGAAGAGGCGCGAGAGACCCAGTACTTC
CASSEEARETQYF
>-|TRBJ1-1|-|TRBV24-1
TGTGCCACCAGTGATAGCGGGGGGAACACTGAAGCTTTCTTT
CATSDSGGNTEAFF
>TRBD1|TRBJ1-2|few|TRBV6-5
TGTGCCAGCAGTCGACAGGGCTCTAACTATGGCTACACCTTC
CASSRQGSNYGYTF
>-|TRBJ2-5|-|TRBV18
TGTGCCAGCTCACCACGTGGGGGGGAGACCCAGTACTTC
CASSPRGGETQYF
>-|TRBJ2-3|-|TRBV27
TGTGCCAGCAGTTTATCGTGGGGCACAGATACGCAGTATTTT
CASSLSWGTDTQYF
>-|TRBJ2-7|-|TRBV3-1/TRBV3-2
TGTGCCAGCAGCCACTTTACCAGAGGGCGGTGGGAGTTAAAGTACTTC
CASSHFTRGRWELKYF
>-|TRBJ2-3|-|TRBV10-1
TGCGCCAGCAGTGAGTCGGCAGGCACAGATACGCAGTATTTT
CASSESAGTDTQYF
>-|TRBJ2-3|-|TRBV6-5
TGTGCCAGCGGGGCCAGGGGGGCCTCATATACGCAGTATTTT
CASGARGASYTQYF
>TRBD1|TRBJ1-3|-|TRBV6-5
TGTGCCAGCCAATACGACAGGGAGTCTGGAAACACCATATATTTT
CASQYDRESGNTIYF
>TRBD2|TRBJ2-1|-|TRBV5-4
TGTGCCAGCAGCCTTAGCGGGGGTACTTACAATGAGCAGTTCTTC
CASSLSGGTYNEQFF
>TRBD1|TRBJ1-1|-|TRBV27
TGTGCCAGCAGACTTAACCCGGACAGGAGCTCGAACACTGAAGCTTTCTTT
CASRLNPDRSSNTEAFF
>-|TRBJ1-5|-|TRBV12-3/TRBV12-4
TGTGCCAGCAGCGCGGGGACCCATCAGCCCCAGCATTTT
CASSAGTHQPQHF
>-|TRBJ1-2|-|TRBV30
TGTGCCTGGAGTGATCGCAGGGAAGGTGGCTACACCTTC
CAWSDRREGGYTF
>-|TRBJ1-5|-|TRBV3-1/TRBV3-2
TGTGCCAGCAGCTCGACAGCGGATAGCAATCAGCCCCAGCATTTT
CASSSTADSNQPQHF
>-|TRBJ2-5|-|TRBV13
TGTGCCAGCAGCTTAGGGGACTTAGAGACCCAGTACTTC
CASSLGDLETQYF
>-|TRBJ2-7|few|TRBV19
TGTGCCAGTAGTATAAGTGGGATAGGGCAGGGAGTCCACGAGCAGTACTTC
CASSISGIGQGVHEQYF
>-|TRBJ1-4|once|TRBV10-3
TGTGCCATCACAAATGGTCTAAATGAAAAACTGTTTTTT
CAITNGLNEKLFF
>TRBD1|TRBJ1-2|-|TRBV10-3
TGTGCCATCTCCGGGGGGGGGACAGGCTATGGCTACACCTTC
CAISGGGTGYGYTF
>TRBD1|TRBJ1-2|-|TRBV3-1/TRBV3-2
TGTGCCAGCAGCCAATCCCGACAGGGGTCGGGCGGCTACACCTTC
CASSQSRQGSGGYTF
>-|TRBJ1-2|-|TRBV25-1
TGTGCCAGCAGTGAATTGGGGACGGAGGGGGGAATTAACGGCTACGCCTTC
CASSELGTEGGINGYAF
>-|TRBJ2-5|-|TRBV11-2
TGTGCCAGCAGCCCCGAGGGGTGCCCTGCGGAGACCCAGTACTTC
CASSPEGCPAETQYF
>-|TRBJ2-3|-|TRBV7-3
TGTGCCAGCAGCCCATCTAGAACAGATACGCAGTATTTT
CASSPSRTDTQYF
>-|TRBJ1-5|-|TRBV5-6
TGTGCCAGCAGCTTGTACTCGGGGGGGAATCAGCCCCAGCATTTT
CASSLYSGGNQPQHF
>-|TRBJ1-2|-|TRBV30
TGTGCCTGGAGGACGCTCTATGGCTACACCTTC
CAWRTLYGYTF
>-|TRBJ2-3|-|TRBV5-1
TGCGCCAGCAGCTTGGATGCAGGGCGGGGAGATACGCAGTATTTT
CASSLDAGRGDTQYF
>-|TRBJ2-1|-|TRBV6-5
TGTGCCAGCAGAGCCTACCCCGGTGAGCAGTTCTTC
CASRAYPGEQFF
>-|TRBJ1-3|few|TRBV19
TGTGCCAGTAGGACGGTTCCTGGAAACACCATATATTTT
CASRTVPGNTIYF
>-|TRBJ2-2|-|TRBV6-5
TGTGCCAGCAGTAGCCTAGGGCCCGCCGGGGAGCTGTTTTTT
CASSSLGPAGELFF
>-|TRBJ1-6|-|TRBV7-2
TGTGCCAGCAGCTTTAACAGGAAAATAAATTCACCCCTCCACTTT
CASSFNRKINSPLHF
>TRBD1|TRBJ1-6|-|TRBV18
TGTGCCAGCTCACCGACAGGGGGAGATTCACCCCTCCACTTT
CASSPTGGDSPLHF
>TRBD1|TRBJ2-1|-|TRBV4-1
TGCGCCAGCAGCCAACCCGCCGGACAGGTCTCCTACAATGAGCAGTTCTTC
CASSQPAGQVSYNEQFF
>TRBD1|TRBJ1-6|-|TRBV5-5
TGTGCCAGCAGCTTGATGGGACAGGGGAATTCACCCCTCCACTTT
CASSLMGQGNSPLHF
>TRBD1|TRBJ1-1|-|TRBV5-1
TGCGCCAGCAGCTTAAGGACAGGGGCCACTGAAGCTTTCTTT
CASSLRTGATEAFF
>-|TRBJ1-2|-|TRBV9
TGTGCCAGCAGCCCTTTACAGGGAGCGAGTGGCTACACCTTC
CASSPLQGASGYTF
>TRBD1|TRBJ1-1|-|TRBV27
TGTGCCAGCAGGGGACAGACCAACACTGAAGCTTTCTTT
CASRGQTNTEAFF
>-|TRBJ1-2|-|TRBV10-3
TGTGCCATCAGTGAGACCGAATGGGCTAACTATGGCTACACCTTC
CAISETEWANYGYTF
>TRBD1|TRBJ1-2|-|TRBV6-5
TGTGCCAGCAGGAGGACAGGGGGCATCTATGGCTACACCTTC
CASRRTGGIYGYTF
>-|TRBJ1-2|-|TRBV19
TGTGCCAGTAGTCCTGGTTCGGGGCTTGGGTATGGCTACACCTTC
CASSPGSGLGYGYTF
>-|TRBJ2-6|-|TRBV9
TGTGCCAGCAGCGTAGGCACAGCAGTATTCTCTGGGGCCAACGTCCTGACTTTC
CASSVGTAVFSGANVLTF
>-|TRBJ1-5|-|TRBV5-8
TGTGCCAGCAGCTTGGAGAGGGCAGGGATCCAGCCCCAGCATTTT
CASSLERAGIQPQHF